One and the same sample provided the 24 T cell receptor beta chains below, sequenced in a study of blood T cell repertoires in COVID-19. Clones were read by immunoSEQ multiplex PCR, and TCRdb kept only the in-frame ones, dropping some. The sample has approximately 200,000 clones, 88% seen once. Sequencing was performed on peripheral blood. The receptors derive from a woman in her thirties with acute or convalescent COVID-19.

J is TRBJ2-3 and V is TRBV2; 9 nucleotides align to TRBD2. The germline gives CDR1 SNHLY, CDR2 FYNNEI. Unmatched junction bases numbered 4, after V lost 9 bases and J lost 6 bases. This CDR3 contains 12 residues. The CDR3 here is CASSGSSDTQYF. The CDR3, as DNA: TGTGCCAGTAGCGGGAGCTCTGATACGCAGTATTTT.

The chain joins TRBV6-4 to TRBJ2-2; TRBD2 agrees at 7 bases. Germline V lookup: CDR1 MRHNA, CDR2 SNTAGT. This CDR3 contains 15 residues. Trimming at V came to 6 bases and at J to 4 bases, leaving 8 bases not matched to a gene. The CDR3 DNA reads TGTGCCAGCAGAAGAACCGGGACTACCACCGGGGAGCTGTTTTTT. Encoded protein: CASRRTGTTTGELFF.

V and J are TRBV29-1 and TRBJ2-7; a weak D match, TRBD1 (6 bases). This CDR3 region has 11 residues. The germline CDR1 and CDR2 sequences are SQVTM and ANQGSEA. V was trimmed by 4 bases and J by 2 bases, leaving 6 bases between them. This CDR3 reads CSVGDTYEQYF. CDR3 sequence (DNA): TGCAGCGTTGGGGACACCTACGAGCAGTACTTC.

The V and J genes are TRBV5-4 and TRBJ2-3; D is possibly TRBD2 (5 bases). The germline CDR1 and CDR2 sequences are SGHNT and YYREEE (reference sequence). Deletions cut 1 base from V and 4 bases from J, with 10 bases between. The CDR3 is made up of 14 amino acids. This chain's CDR3 is CASSLSKRPDTQYF. CDR3 in DNA: TGTGCCAGCAGCTTGTCTAAGCGGCCAGATACGCAGTATTTT.

This clone was picked up one time. The chain recombines TRBV5-8 with TRBJ1-5; TRBD1 is a possible D gene (6 bases). CDR1 SGHTS and CDR2 YDEGEE come from the germline V gene. V was trimmed by 4 bases and J by 7 bases, leaving 21 bases between them. The CDR3 spans 16 residues. CDR3 coding DNA: TGTGCCAGCAGCCCCGGAACAGGGTGGTTAGGGCAGCCCCAGCATTTT. Protein: CASSPGTGWLGQPQHF. Drawing the rest from reference TRBV5-8 and TRBJ1-5, the complete variable domain is EAGVTQSPTHLIKTRGQQATLRCSPISGHTSVYWYQQALGLGLQFLLWYDEGEERNRGNFPPRFSGRQFPNYSSELNVNALELEDSALYLCASSPGTGWLGQPQHFGDGTRLSIL.

The genes are TRBV24-1 and TRBJ2-3, with TRBD2 matching 12 bases. Germline V lookup: CDR1 KGHDR, CDR2 SFDVKD. Trimming cost V 4 bases and J 3 bases; bases outside gene matches: 10. This CDR3 has 18 residues. The CDR3: CATSDTSGRTGLTDTQYF. CDR3 in DNA: TGTGCCACCAGTGACACTAGCGGGAGGACCGGCTTGACAGATACGCAGTATTTT.

The chain is built from TRBV11-2 and TRBJ1-1; no clear D gene. Germline CDR1 and CDR2: SGHAT and FQNNGV. V was pared by 4 bases and J by 3 bases, with 3 bases between. CDR3 length: 11 amino acids. This CDR3 reads CASSSYTEAFF. DNA for the CDR3: TGTGCCAGCAGCTCTTACACTGAAGCTTTCTTT.

Comments on this clone: Other DNA variants within this sample encode the same CDR3. V usage is TRBV5-1 and J usage is TRBJ1-2; the D gene is possibly TRBD1 (5 bases). Trimming removed 0 bases from V and 0 bases from J, with 9 bases in between. Per the germline V gene, CDR1 is SGHRS and CDR2 is YFSETQ. The CDR3 loop spans 15 amino acids. CDR3 loop: CASSLERGANYGYTF. CDR3 nucleotide sequence: TGCGCCAGCAGCTTGGAAAGGGGTGCTAACTATGGCTACACCTTC.

The V gene is TRBV5-1, the J gene TRBJ2-3; unclear D gene. V was shortened by 0 bases and J by 1 base, with 9 bases between the two germline ends. The length of the CDR3 is 15 residues. CDR1 and CDR2 (germline): SGHRS, YFSETQ. The DNA of the CDR3 is TGCGCCAGCAGCTTGGAAAATTATCGCACAGATACGCAGTATTTT. Amino acids: CASSLENYRTDTQYF.

This clone was recorded many times. V gene TRBV11-2 combines with J gene TRBJ2-7; D uncertain. The CDR3 runs 13 residues. Germline V lookup: CDR1 SGHAT, CDR2 FQNNGV. Between the trimmed V and J ends, which lost 3 bases and 1 base, there was a span of 7 bases. CDR3 DNA: TGTGCCAGCAGCTTTTCAGGTTCCTACGAGCAGTACTTC. It is translated as CASSFSGSYEQYF.

The chain joins TRBV30 to TRBJ2-3, with 10 bases aligning to TRBD2. The V gene end was trimmed by 6 bases and the J gene end by 3 bases; junction bases not matched to a gene: 3. The CDR3 has 13 amino acids. Germline-derived CDR1 and CDR2 are GTSNPN and SVGIG (reference sequence). The CDR3 loop reads CACEREGTDTQYF. The CDR3 DNA follows: TGTGCCTGCGAGCGGGAGGGGACAGATACGCAGTATTTT.

The rearrangement joins TRBV7-9 to TRBJ2-1; D is perhaps TRBD2 (6 bases). This CDR3 comprises 14 residues. V dropped 6 bases and J dropped 3 bases, with 12 bases sitting between them. Germline CDR1 reads SEHNR; CDR2 reads FQNEAQ (reference sequence). The CDR3 nucleotides are TGTGCCAGCAGGTCCGGCGGGGTCTACAATGAGCAGTTCTTC. This encodes CASRSGGVYNEQFF.

The genes are TRBV6-2 or TRBV6-3 and TRBJ1-1, with D unclear. The CDR3 extends over 13 amino acids. V was shortened by 2 bases and J by 2 bases, with 6 bases between the two germline ends. Per germline, CDR1 MNHEY and CDR2 SVGEGT. In nucleotides, the CDR3 is TGTGCCAGCAGTTACCCGGTTAACACTGAAGCTTTCTTT. It encodes CASSYPVNTEAFF.

The chain employs TRBV7-9 and TRBJ2-1; TRBD1 aligns across 7 bases. Per germline, CDR1 SEHNR and CDR2 FQNEAQ (reference sequence). CDR3 length equals 15 residues. After removal of 5 bases from V and 5 bases from J, the junction contained 9 bases not matched to a gene. CDR3 in amino acids: CASSQRGTADNEQFF. For the CDR3, the DNA is TGTGCCAGCAGCCAAAGGGGGACAGCCGACAATGAGCAGTTCTTC.

The J gene is TRBJ1-1, the V gene TRBV11-2; no definite D call. The CDR3 length is 12 residues. The ends were cut back, 6 bases at V and 11 bases at J, with 16 bases in the middle. The germline gives CDR1 SGHAT, CDR2 FQNNGV. The CDR3 loop reads CASSLPGDKAFF. The CDR3 DNA reads as TGTGCCAGCAGTTTACCGGGAGACAAGGCTTTCTTT.

The rearrangement uses TRBV24-1 and TRBJ2-3; 10 positions match TRBD2. With V trimmed by 2 bases and J by 0 bases, 1 base remained unmatched. The CDR3 consists of 16 residues. CDR1 is KGHDR, CDR2 SFDVKD, per germline. CDR3: CATSDYSGGSTDTQYF. CDR3 DNA: TGTGCCACCAGTGATTATAGCGGGGGGAGCACAGATACGCAGTATTTT.

The V gene is TRBV6-5, the J gene TRBJ2-2; 14 nucleotides align to TRBD2. V shed 6 bases and J 8 bases; nucleotides not matched to a gene: 5. Germline lookup yields CDR1 MNHEY and CDR2 SVGAGI. This CDR3 has 15 amino acids. Here the CDR3 reads CASRRLAGGLGELFF. The CDR3 DNA reads TGTGCCAGCAGGCGACTAGCGGGAGGGTTGGGGGAGCTGTTTTTT.

This clone was detected once. The rearrangement joins TRBV29-1 to TRBJ1-6; tentative D call: TRBD1 (5 bases). V lost 7 bases to trimming and J lost 7 bases, with 8 bases between them. Germline CDR1 is SQVTM and CDR2 is ANQGSEA. The CDR3 totals 11 residues. DNA for the CDR3: TGCAGCGGACAGTTCAATTCACCCCTCCACTTT. Its translation is CSGQFNSPLHF.

The chain is built from TRBV5-1 and TRBJ1-1; 8 bases line up with TRBD1. Losses at the gene ends were 4 bases for V and 11 bases for J; bases not matched to a gene: 7. CDR3 length: 12 amino acids. In germline, CDR1 is SGHRS, CDR2 YFSETQ. The CDR3 reads CASSPQGAPAFF. CDR3 DNA sequence: TGCGCCAGCAGCCCCCAGGGGGCGCCGGCTTTCTTT.

This clone came up a few times. The V call is TRBV12-3 or TRBV12-4, the J call TRBJ1-1; 7 bases line up with TRBD1. The junction had 3 bases not matched to a gene; V was cut back by 6 bases and J by 5 bases. CDR3 length: 12 amino acids. The CDR3 DNA reads as TGTGCCAGCAGACAGACAGGGACTGAAGCTTTCTTT. It codes for CASRQTGTEAFF.

The J gene is TRBJ1-1, the V gene TRBV2; D unresolved. The germline V and J ends were trimmed by 7 bases and 3 bases, with 12 bases remaining between them. The CDR3 sequence is 13 residues long. The V gene's germline CDR1 is SNHLY and CDR2 FYNNEI. The CDR3 coding sequence is TGTGCCAGCACGGTGGTCGTTTACACTGAAGCTTTCTTT. It specifies CASTVVVYTEAFF.

The chain joins TRBV27 to TRBJ1-2, with TRBD1 matching over 8 bases. The V gene end was trimmed by 4 bases and the J gene end by 5 bases; junction bases not matched to a gene: 15. This CDR3 has 17 residues. Germline V gene data show CDR1 as MNHEY and CDR2 as SMNVEV (reference sequence). The CDR3 spells CASSSGQGVGLLYGYTF. The CDR3 bases are TGTGCCAGCAGTTCAGGACAGGGTGTGGGTCTCCTTTATGGCTACACCTTC.

The chain carries TRBV7-9 and TRBJ2-3; weak D call: TRBD2 (5 bases). CDR3 size: 13 residues. V was pared by 7 bases and J by 4 bases, with 12 bases between. Looked up from germline, CDR1 is SEHNR and CDR2 is FQNEAQ (reference sequence). CDR3 coding DNA: TGTGCCAGCACCCGAGGGTGGTCAGATACGCAGTATTTT. It yields the protein CASTRGWSDTQYF.

The rearrangement uses TRBV10-2 and TRBJ1-4; 7 positions match TRBD1. Germline V gene data show CDR1 as WSHSY and CDR2 as SAAADI. With V trimmed by 8 bases and J by 7 bases, 7 bases remained unmatched. This CDR3 has 13 residues. The CDR3 DNA is TGCGCCAGCCTCAATCAGGGGGGTGAAAAACTGTTTTTT. The encoded protein is CASLNQGGEKLFF.